These 14 T cell receptor beta chains originate from one sample sequenced in a study of blood T cell repertoires in COVID-19. Assay: immunoSEQ multiplex PCR; the TCRdb copy retains only in-frame clones and omits some. Of roughly 250,000 clones listed, 83% are singletons. The sample was peripheral blood. The receptors were gathered from a woman aged 50 to 60 with acute or convalescent COVID-19.

This chain joins TRBV28 and TRBJ1-3; D gene unclear. V was shortened by 3 bases and J by 1 base, with 4 bases between the two germline ends. The CDR3 spans 13 residues. Germline CDR1 is MDHEN and CDR2 is SYDVKM. This CDR3 reads CASSFRSGNTIYF. The CDR3 DNA reads as TGTGCCAGCAGTTTTCGGTCTGGAAACACCATATATTTT.

The V gene is TRBV19, the J gene TRBJ1-5; D gene unclear. V lost 3 bases to trimming and J lost 7 bases, with 16 bases between them. Germline V gene lookup returns CDR1 LNHDA and CDR2 SQIVND (reference sequence). The CDR3 length is 15 residues. CDR3 residues: CASSITEGVGQPQHF. The CDR3 DNA sequence: TGTGCCAGTAGTATTACGGAGGGCGTGGGGCAGCCCCAGCATTTT.

The genes are TRBV30 and TRBJ1-3; TRBD1 is a possible D gene (6 bases). The CDR3 totals 15 residues. Trimming removed 0 bases at V and 0 bases at J, with 9 bases between. Germline V lookup: CDR1 GTSNPN, CDR2 SVGIG (reference sequence). In DNA form, the CDR3 reads TGTGCCTGGAGTGTGAACAGGGCCTCTGGAAACACCATATATTTT. Its translation: CAWSVNRASGNTIYF.

This sequence joins TRBV24-1 and TRBJ2-3, with a weak D call TRBD1 (6 bases). The CDR3 is 16 amino acids. Trimming cost V 4 bases and J 4 bases, with 17 bases left between them. Germline CDR1 KGHDR, CDR2 SFDVKD. The CDR3 bases are TGTGCCACCAGTGACCGGGACACCTTGGGACCAGATACGCAGTATTTT. This sequence encodes CATSDRDTLGPDTQYF.

The chain recombines TRBV15 with TRBJ2-2; D is possibly TRBD2 (5 bases). V lost 0 bases to trimming and J lost 4 bases, with 21 bases between them. Germline CDR1 and CDR2: LNHNV and YYDKDF (reference sequence). The CDR3 totals 19 residues. CDR3 bases: TGTGCCACCAGCAGAGAAGGGTTGACCGGAGGTAGTCGCACCGGGGAGCTGTTTTTT. Amino acid sequence: CATSREGLTGGSRTGELFF.

The chain uses TRBV2 and TRBJ1-5; tentatively, D is TRBD1 (6 bases). The CDR3 is 14 residues long. Trimming shortened V by 7 bases and J by 5 bases, and 15 bases separated the two germline ends. Germline loops: CDR1 SNHLY, CDR2 FYNNEI. CDR3 sequence: CASMEAGVDQPQHF. The CDR3 DNA reads as TGTGCCAGCATGGAGGCAGGGGTGGATCAGCCCCAGCATTTT.

The rearrangement joins TRBV10-2 to TRBJ1-1, with 9 bases that match TRBD1. Looked up from germline, CDR1 is WSHSY and CDR2 is SAAADI. With 4 bases clipped from V and 5 bases from J, the junction kept 14 bases outside the gene matches. The CDR3 loop spans 17 amino acids. CDR3 DNA: TGCGCCAGCAGTGTGCCCCTTCTCGGACAGGGGAAGACTGAAGCTTTCTTT. It specifies CASSVPLLGQGKTEAFF.

This chain links TRBV6-5 with TRBJ2-7; 14 bases fit TRBD2. CDR1 MNHEY and CDR2 SVGAGI come from the germline V gene. V shed 4 bases, J shed 4 bases, and the junction held 3 bases outside the gene matches. This CDR3 is 15 amino acids long. The CDR3 coding sequence is TGTGCCAGCAGTTCGACTAGCGGGGGGGGTTACGAGCAGTACTTC. Protein sequence: CASSSTSGGGYEQYF.

In its sample, this clone was seen once. This chain connects TRBV28 to TRBJ2-1; 8 bases agree with TRBD2. V dropped 10 bases and J dropped 4; count of bases not matched to a gene: 6. The CDR3 runs 13 residues. CDR1 is MDHEN and CDR2 is SYDVKM in the germline V gene. This CDR3 is CATGGGRYNEQFF. CDR3 DNA sequence: TGTGCCACCGGGGGGGGGAGGTACAATGAGCAGTTCTTC.

There are a few counts of this clone. The chain has TRBV28 and TRBJ2-7; TRBD2 matches 7 bases. CDR3 size: 16 residues. Germline V gene sequence: CDR1 MDHEN, CDR2 SYDVKM. Losses at the gene ends were 9 bases for V and 0 bases for J; bases not matched to a gene: 14. The CDR3 region is CASLAGVTLSSYEQYF. CDR3 sequence (DNA): TGTGCCAGTTTAGCGGGCGTAACTCTTAGCTCCTACGAGCAGTACTTC.

This clone was detected ten times or more. This chain connects TRBV30 to TRBJ1-1; D uncertain. V lost 1 base, J lost 2 bases, and 5 bases lay in between. The length of the CDR3 is 12 residues. The germline V gene has CDR1 GTSNPN and CDR2 SVGIG (reference sequence). The chain's CDR3 is CAWSAFNTEAFF. In nucleotides, the CDR3 is TGTGCCTGGAGTGCCTTTAACACTGAAGCTTTCTTT.

This clone was observed at least ten times. The chain has TRBV7-2 and TRBJ1-5; maybe TRBD1 (6 bases). In germline, CDR1 is SGHTA, CDR2 FQGNSA. This CDR3 is built from 17 residues. Trimming took 5 bases from V and 4 from J, leaving 21 bases between them. This chain's CDR3 is CASSPALGGAGNQPQHF. DNA of the CDR3: TGTGCCAGCAGCCCCGCCTTGGGGGGGGCGGGGAATCAGCCCCAGCATTTT.

J is TRBJ2-1 and V is TRBV3-1 (or the pseudogene TRBV3-2), with 13 bases that match TRBD2. The CDR3 length is 16 residues. V gave up 1 base and J gave up 5 bases; unmatched junction bases: 2. From germline, CDR1 is LGHDT and CDR2 YNNKEL (reference sequence). CDR3 residues: CASSQVLAGGHNEQFF. The CDR3 DNA is TGTGCCAGCAGCCAAGTACTAGCGGGGGGGCACAATGAGCAGTTCTTC.

On this clone: Other DNA sequences in the sample encode the same CDR3. The chain carries TRBV5-1 and TRBJ2-3, with D tentatively TRBD1 (5 bases). Germline V gives CDR1 SGHRS, CDR2 YFSETQ. V shed 2 bases and J shed 2 bases, with 9 bases lying between them. The CDR3 runs 14 residues. The DNA for the CDR3 is TGCGCCAGCAGCTTAGGCAGGGACACAGATACGCAGTATTTT. Protein sequence: CASSLGRDTDTQYF.